Each of the 15 T cell receptor beta chains below was sequenced from the same sample in a study of T cell changes during pregnancy in multiple sclerosis. Method: immunoSEQ multiplex PCR; TCRdb's copy keeps in-frame clones and lacks some. The sample holds around 100,000 clones, around 92% seen once. The sequencing used peripheral blood, collected after pregnancy. These receptors originate from a female donor with multiple sclerosis, enrolled in a pregnancy study.

This clone was detected only a few times. The chain carries TRBV27 and TRBJ1-6, with 8 bases matching TRBD1. The CDR3 runs 15 residues. Germline-derived CDR1 and CDR2 are MNHEY and SMNVEV (reference sequence). After removal of 6 bases from V and 8 bases from J, the junction contained 9 bases not matched to a gene. DNA for the CDR3: TGTGCCAGCAGCTCCGGCACAGGGGGTGATTCACCCCTCCACTTT. Encoded protein: CASSSGTGGDSPLHF.

The rearrangement joins TRBV15 to TRBJ2-5; TRBD1 might be the D (6 bases). The length of the CDR3 is 15 residues. Trimming cost V 1 base and J 5 bases, with 14 bases left between them. Germline loops: CDR1 LNHNV, CDR2 YYDKDF (reference sequence). The CDR3 nucleotides read TGTGCCACCAGCAGAGGTGACAGGTCCGTGGAGACCCAGTACTTC. It yields the protein CATSRGDRSVETQYF.

The chain employs TRBV5-6 and TRBJ2-1; 7 bases map to TRBD2. This CDR3 comprises 17 residues. Germline-derived CDR1 and CDR2 are SGHDT and YYEEEE. V dropped 4 bases and J dropped 8; count of bases not matched to a gene: 18. The chain's CDR3 is CASSTHGFVTSIYEQFF. The CDR3 DNA reads as TGTGCCAGCAGCACCCACGGTTTCGTGACTAGCATATATGAGCAGTTCTTC.

This rearrangement joins TRBV29-1 to TRBJ1-5; TRBD1 might be the D (5 bases). Germline assignment: CDR1 SQVTM and CDR2 ANQGSEA. Trimming shortened V by 4 bases and J by 5 bases, and 12 bases separated the two germline ends. The CDR3 consists of 13 residues. CDR3 DNA: TGCAGCGTTGGGCAGGGTCTAGATCAGCCCCAGCATTTT. Translation gives CSVGQGLDQPQHF.

This chain links TRBV5-1 with TRBJ2-3; D is unclear. Germline V lookup: CDR1 SGHRS, CDR2 YFSETQ. The CDR3 loop spans 14 amino acids. Trimming left V 0 bases short and J 2 bases short, with 7 bases between. The CDR3 DNA reads TGCGCCAGCAGCTTGGGCTATGCCACAGATACGCAGTATTTT. Amino acid sequence: CASSLGYATDTQYF.

This sequence joins TRBV6-1 and TRBJ1-5, with a possible D match to TRBD1 (5 bases). The CDR3 loop spans 17 amino acids. Per germline, CDR1 MNHNS and CDR2 SASEGT. The V end lost 2 bases, the J end lost 1 base, and 15 bases lay between the germline ends. The CDR3 region is CASSERISNRSNQPQHF. The CDR3 DNA sequence: TGTGCCAGCAGTGAACGAATTTCCAACAGGAGCAATCAGCCCCAGCATTTT.

This chain joins TRBV15 and TRBJ2-1; TRBD1 agrees at 9 bases. This CDR3 has 16 amino acids. After removal of 1 base from V and 12 bases from J, the junction contained 13 bases not matched to a gene. Germline V gives CDR1 LNHNV, CDR2 YYDKDF (reference sequence). The CDR3 is CATSRVRGQGGSGQFF. As DNA, the CDR3 is TGTGCCACCAGCAGAGTCAGGGGACAGGGCGGGTCTGGGCAGTTCTTC. Full variable domain (outside the CDR3, taken from reference TRBV15 and TRBJ2-1): DAMVIQNPRYQVTQFGKPVTLSCSQTLNHNVMYWYQQKSSQAPKLLFHYYDKDFNNEADTPDNFQSRRPNTSFCFLDIRSPGLGDTAMYLCATSRVRGQGGSGQFFGPGTRLTVL.

This chain uses TRBV28 with TRBJ2-1; TRBD2 matches at 10 bases. The V segment lost 6 bases and the J segment 8 bases; nucleotides outside the gene matches: 10. Germline V lookup: CDR1 MDHEN, CDR2 SYDVKM. This CDR3 is built from 15 residues. The CDR3 DNA is TGTGCCAGCAGGGAGCGGGGGGGCTTTAGGGATGAGCAGTTCTTC. This translates into CASRERGGFRDEQFF.

The genes are TRBV19 and TRBJ1-5; D possibly corresponds to TRBD1 (5 bases). V was shortened by 3 bases and J by 5 bases, with 14 bases between the two germline ends. Per germline, CDR1 LNHDA and CDR2 SQIVND (reference sequence). This CDR3 has 15 amino acids. The CDR3: CASSMGGLGDQPQHF. The CDR3, as DNA: TGTGCCAGTAGTATGGGGGGACTAGGAGATCAGCCCCAGCATTTT.

J is TRBJ2-3 and V is TRBV29-1, with a tentative D call TRBD2 (5 bases). In germline, CDR1 is SQVTM, CDR2 ANQGSEA. V dropped 7 bases and J dropped 5 bases, with 13 bases sitting between them. The CDR3 has 12 amino acids. CDR3 bases: TGCAGCGGTGGAGGTCTCCGAGATACGCAGTATTTT. It encodes CSGGGLRDTQYF.

The gene calls are TRBV7-9 and TRBJ1-2; 9 nucleotides agree with TRBD1. The CDR3 length is 14 residues. V shed 5 bases, J shed 6 bases, and the junction held 7 bases outside the gene matches. CDR1 and CDR2 (germline): SEHNR, FQNEAQ (reference sequence). The CDR3 nucleotides read TGTGCCAGCAGCGTACCACAGGGGGCTGATGGCTACACCTTC. The encoded protein is CASSVPQGADGYTF.

The V gene is TRBV6-1, the J gene TRBJ1-5; D is ambiguous. This CDR3 region has 15 residues. CDR1 and CDR2 from the germline V gene are MNHNS and SASEGT. V lost 4 bases and J 1 base, leaving 11 bases between the germline ends. The CDR3: CASSVSGVSNQPQHF. The CDR3 DNA reads TGTGCCAGCAGTGTTAGCGGGGTCAGCAATCAGCCCCAGCATTTT.

The chain recombines TRBV6-5 with TRBJ2-7; possibly TRBD1 for D (6 bases). Trimming took off 6 bases at V and 6 bases at J, with 18 bases between the two ends. Germline CDR1 reads MNHEY; CDR2 reads SVGAGI. The CDR3 has 14 residues. CDR3 in DNA: TGTGCCAGCAGCCCCGAGAGGGGGTCTTTCGAGCAGTACTTC. Translation gives CASSPERGSFEQYF.

With respect to this clone: The sample has other DNA sequences that encode this CDR3 too. The rearrangement joins TRBV19 to TRBJ2-7; D is perhaps TRBD1 (6 bases). Germline V CDR1 and CDR2: LNHDA, SQIVND (reference sequence). The CDR3 extends over 13 amino acids. The ends were cut back, 6 bases at V and 2 bases at J, with 11 bases in the middle. CDR3 bases: TGTGCCAGTAGCCGGGACACCACCTACGAGCAGTACTTC. Translating gives CASSRDTTYEQYF.

The V and J genes are TRBV6-5 and TRBJ2-1; 12 bases agree with TRBD2. Per the germline V gene, CDR1 is MNHEY and CDR2 is SVGAGI. V gave up 2 bases and J gave up 5 bases; unmatched junction bases: 4. The CDR3 spans 16 residues. This chain's CDR3 is CASSYVTSGGDNEQFF. DNA for the CDR3: TGTGCCAGCAGTTACGTGACTAGCGGGGGCGACAATGAGCAGTTCTTC.